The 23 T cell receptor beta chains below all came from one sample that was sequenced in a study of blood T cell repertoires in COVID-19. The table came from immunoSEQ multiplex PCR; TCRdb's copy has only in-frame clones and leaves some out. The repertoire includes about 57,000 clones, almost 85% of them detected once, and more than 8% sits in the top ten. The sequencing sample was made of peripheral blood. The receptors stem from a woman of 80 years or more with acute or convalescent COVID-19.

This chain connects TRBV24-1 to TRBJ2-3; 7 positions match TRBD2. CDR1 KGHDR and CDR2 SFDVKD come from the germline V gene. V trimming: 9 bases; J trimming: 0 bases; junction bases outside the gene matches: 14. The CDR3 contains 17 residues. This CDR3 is CATSSGSTSRSTDTQYF. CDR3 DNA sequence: TGTGCCACCTCGTCTGGATCGACTAGCCGTAGCACAGATACGCAGTATTTT.

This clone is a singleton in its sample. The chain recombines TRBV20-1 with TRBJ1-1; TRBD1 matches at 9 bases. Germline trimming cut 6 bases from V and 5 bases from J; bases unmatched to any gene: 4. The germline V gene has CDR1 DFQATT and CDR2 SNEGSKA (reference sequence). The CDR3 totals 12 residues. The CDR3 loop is CSASDRGTEAFF. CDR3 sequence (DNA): TGCAGTGCCAGTGACAGGGGGACTGAAGCTTTCTTT.

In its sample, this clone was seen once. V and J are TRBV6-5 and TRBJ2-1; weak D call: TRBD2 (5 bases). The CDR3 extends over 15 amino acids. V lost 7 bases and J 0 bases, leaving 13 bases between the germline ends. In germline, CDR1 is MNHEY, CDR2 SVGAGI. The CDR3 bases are TGTGCCAGCATGACTGGAGCGGCCTCCTACAATGAGCAGTTCTTC. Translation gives CASMTGAASYNEQFF.

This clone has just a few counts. CDR3 nucleotide sequence: TGTGCCAGCAGCCAACAGCGCAATTCACCCCTCCACTTT. Encoded protein: CASSQQRNSPLHF. The genes are TRBV3-1 (or the pseudogene TRBV3-2) and TRBJ1-6, with no clear D. V lost 2 bases and J 7 bases, leaving 6 bases between the germline ends. The germline gives CDR1 LGHDT, CDR2 YNNKEL (reference sequence). The CDR3 is 13 residues long.

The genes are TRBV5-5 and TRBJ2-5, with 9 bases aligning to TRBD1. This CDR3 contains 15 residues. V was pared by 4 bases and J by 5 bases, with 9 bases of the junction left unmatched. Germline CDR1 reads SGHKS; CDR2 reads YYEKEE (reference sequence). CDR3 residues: CASSNPGQGVETQYF. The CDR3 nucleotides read TGTGCCAGCAGCAATCCGGGACAGGGTGTTGAGACCCAGTACTTC.

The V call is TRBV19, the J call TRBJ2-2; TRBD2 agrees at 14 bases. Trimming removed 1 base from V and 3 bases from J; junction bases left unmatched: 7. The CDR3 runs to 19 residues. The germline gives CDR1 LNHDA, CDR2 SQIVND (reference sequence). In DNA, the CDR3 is TGTGCCAGTAGTATAGGCGGGACTAGCGGGAGTTGGGACACCGGGGAGCTGTTTTTT. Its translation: CASSIGGTSGSWDTGELFF.

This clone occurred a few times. Written as DNA, the CDR3 is TGTGCCAGTAGCCTCGACAGTACTGGAAACACCATATATTTT. Encoded protein: CASSLDSTGNTIYF. This chain links TRBV19 with TRBJ1-3; D may be TRBD1 (5 bases). This CDR3 has 14 residues. V shed 6 bases and J shed 2 bases, with 11 bases lying between them. CDR1 is LNHDA and CDR2 is SQIVND in the germline V gene (reference sequence).

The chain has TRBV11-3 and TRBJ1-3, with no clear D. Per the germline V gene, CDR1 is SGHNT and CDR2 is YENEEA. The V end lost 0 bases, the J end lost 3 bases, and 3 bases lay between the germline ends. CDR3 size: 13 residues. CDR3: CASSLDHGNTIYF. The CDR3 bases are TGTGCCAGCAGCTTAGACCATGGAAACACCATATATTTT.

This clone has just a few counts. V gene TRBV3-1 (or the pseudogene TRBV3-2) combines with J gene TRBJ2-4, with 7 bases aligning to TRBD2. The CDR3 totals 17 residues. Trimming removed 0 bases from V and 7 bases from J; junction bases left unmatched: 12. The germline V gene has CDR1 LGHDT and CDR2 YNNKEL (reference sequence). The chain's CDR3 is CASSQDRPRGAGNIQYF. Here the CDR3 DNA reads TGTGCCAGCAGCCAAGACCGGCCTCGTGGAGCGGGGAACATTCAGTACTTC.

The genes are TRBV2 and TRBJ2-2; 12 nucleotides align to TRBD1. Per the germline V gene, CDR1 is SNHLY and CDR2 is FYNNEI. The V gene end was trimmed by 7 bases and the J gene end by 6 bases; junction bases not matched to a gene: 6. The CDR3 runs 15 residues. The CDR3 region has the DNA TGTGCCAGCAATTCGGGACAGGGGGCCGCCGGGGAGCTGTTTTTT. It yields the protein CASNSGQGAAGELFF.

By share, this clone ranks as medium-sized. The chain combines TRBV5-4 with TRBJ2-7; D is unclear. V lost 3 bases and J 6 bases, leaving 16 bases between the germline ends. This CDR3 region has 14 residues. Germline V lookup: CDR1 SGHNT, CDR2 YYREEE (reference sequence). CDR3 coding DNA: TGTGCCAGCAGCTCCCCCTTGGAGAGCTCCGAGCAGTACTTC. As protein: CASSSPLESSEQYF.

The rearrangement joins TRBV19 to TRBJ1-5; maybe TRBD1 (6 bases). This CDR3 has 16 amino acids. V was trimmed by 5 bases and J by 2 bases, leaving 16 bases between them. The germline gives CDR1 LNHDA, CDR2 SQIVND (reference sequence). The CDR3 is CASSSIGHRGNQPQHF. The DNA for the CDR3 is TGTGCCAGTAGTTCGATTGGACACAGGGGCAATCAGCCCCAGCATTTT.

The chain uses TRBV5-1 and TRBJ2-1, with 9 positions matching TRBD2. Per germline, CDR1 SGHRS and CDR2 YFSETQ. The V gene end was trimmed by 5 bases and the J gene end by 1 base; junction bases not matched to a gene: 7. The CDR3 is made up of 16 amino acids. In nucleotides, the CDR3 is TGCGCCAGCAGGGGAGGGGGACTAGCTTCCTACAATGAGCAGTTCTTC. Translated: CASRGGGLASYNEQFF.

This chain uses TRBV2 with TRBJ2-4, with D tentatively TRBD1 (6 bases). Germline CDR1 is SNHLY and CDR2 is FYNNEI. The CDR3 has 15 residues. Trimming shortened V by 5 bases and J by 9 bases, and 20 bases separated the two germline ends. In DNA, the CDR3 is TGTGCCAGCAGTACAAATACAGGGTCCCTAGGCATTCAGTACTTC. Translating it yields CASSTNTGSLGIQYF.

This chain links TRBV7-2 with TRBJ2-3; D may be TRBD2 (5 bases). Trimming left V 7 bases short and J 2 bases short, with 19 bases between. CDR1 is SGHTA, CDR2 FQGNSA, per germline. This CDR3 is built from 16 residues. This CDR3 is CASTQRGPGITDTQYF. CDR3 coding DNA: TGTGCCAGCACCCAACGAGGGCCTGGAATCACAGATACGCAGTATTTT.

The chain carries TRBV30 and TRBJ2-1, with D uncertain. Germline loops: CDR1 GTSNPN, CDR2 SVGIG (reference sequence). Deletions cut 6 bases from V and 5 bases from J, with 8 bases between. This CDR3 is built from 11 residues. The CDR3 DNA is TGTGCCTGCGCCTCAGACAATGAGCAGTTCTTC. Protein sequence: CACASDNEQFF.

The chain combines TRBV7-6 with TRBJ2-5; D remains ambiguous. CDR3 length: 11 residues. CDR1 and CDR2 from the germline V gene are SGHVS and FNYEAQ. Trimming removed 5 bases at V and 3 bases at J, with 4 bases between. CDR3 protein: CASSPKETQYF. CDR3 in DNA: TGTGCCAGCAGCCCTAAAGAGACCCAGTACTTC.

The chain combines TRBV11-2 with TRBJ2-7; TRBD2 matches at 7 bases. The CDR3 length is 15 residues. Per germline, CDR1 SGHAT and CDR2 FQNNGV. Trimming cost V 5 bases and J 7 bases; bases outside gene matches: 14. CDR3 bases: TGTGCCAGCAGCGCAGTCGGTCTAGCGGAGCCGGAGCAGTACTTC. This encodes CASSAVGLAEPEQYF.

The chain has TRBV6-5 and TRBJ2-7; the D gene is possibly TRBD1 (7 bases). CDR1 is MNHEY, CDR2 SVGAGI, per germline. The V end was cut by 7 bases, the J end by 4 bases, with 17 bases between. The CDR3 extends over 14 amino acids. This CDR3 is CASKGGGGAYEQYF. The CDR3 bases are TGTGCCAGCAAAGGAGGAGGGGGCGCATACGAGCAGTACTTC.

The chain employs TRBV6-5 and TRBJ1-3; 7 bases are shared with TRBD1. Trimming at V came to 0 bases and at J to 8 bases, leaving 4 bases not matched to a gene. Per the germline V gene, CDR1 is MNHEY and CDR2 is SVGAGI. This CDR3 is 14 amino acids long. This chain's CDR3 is CASSYSRQGDTIYF. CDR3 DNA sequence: TGTGCCAGCAGTTACTCGCGGCAGGGGGACACCATATATTTT.

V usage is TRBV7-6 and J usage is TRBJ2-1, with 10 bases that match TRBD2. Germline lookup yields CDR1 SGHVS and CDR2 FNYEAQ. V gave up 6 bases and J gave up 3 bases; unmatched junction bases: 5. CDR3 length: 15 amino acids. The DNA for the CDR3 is TGTGCCAGCAGTAACGGGACTAGCGTCTACAATGAGCAGTTCTTC. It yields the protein CASSNGTSVYNEQFF.

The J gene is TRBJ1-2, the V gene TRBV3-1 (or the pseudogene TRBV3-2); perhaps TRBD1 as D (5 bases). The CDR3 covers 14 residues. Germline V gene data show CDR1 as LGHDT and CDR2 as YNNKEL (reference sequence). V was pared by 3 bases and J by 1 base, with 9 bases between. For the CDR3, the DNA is TGTGCCAGCAGCCACGGGGGAGATAACTATGGCTACACCTTC. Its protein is CASSHGGDNYGYTF.

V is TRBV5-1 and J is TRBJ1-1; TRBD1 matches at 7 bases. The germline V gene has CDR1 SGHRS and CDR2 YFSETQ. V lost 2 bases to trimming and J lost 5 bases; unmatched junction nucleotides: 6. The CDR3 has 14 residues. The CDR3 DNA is TGCGCCAGCAGCTTAGTACCGGGACAGACTGAAGCTTTCTTT. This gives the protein CASSLVPGQTEAFF.